The 29 T cell receptor beta chains below all came from one sample that was sequenced in a study of TIL therapy for anti-PD-1-resistant metastatic lung cancer. Time point given: pre-treatment sample, taken before nivolumab and TIL therapy. Most excised metastases sampled were pleural nodules or supraclavicular lymph nodes. The immunoSEQ assay was v3. Produced via immunoSEQ multiplex PCR; TCRdb's table is partial and in-frame only. The sample lists about 100,000 clones; under 70% were seen once. The sequencing used tumor tissue, collected at baseline. These receptors all come from a person aged 25-80 years with non-small cell lung cancer.

The chain carries TRBV24-1 and TRBJ2-3, with D perhaps matching TRBD1 or TRBD2 (6 bases each). Trimming stripped 9 bases from V and 3 bases from J, with 12 bases between. Germline values: CDR1 KGHDR, CDR2 SFDVKD. The CDR3 contains 13 residues. The CDR3 coding sequence is TGTGCCACCGGGGGGCCGGGTACAGATACGCAGTATTTT. It yields the protein CATGGPGTDTQYF.

This clone appeared a few times. The chain recombines TRBV3-1 (or the pseudogene TRBV3-2) with TRBJ2-5; D might be TRBD1 (5 bases). Germline V lookup: CDR1 LGHDT, CDR2 YNNKEL (reference sequence). CDR3 length: 13 amino acids. V was shortened by 0 bases and J by 3 bases, with 5 bases between the two germline ends. The CDR3 bases are TGTGCCAGCAGCCAAGACAGGGAAGAGACCCAGTACTTC. Its protein product is CASSQDREETQYF.

About this clone: This sequence may be a read error, since a much larger clone differs from it by one base. The V gene is TRBV6-2 or TRBV6-3, the J gene TRBJ1-2; the D gene is possibly TRBD1 (5 bases). This CDR3 is built from 12 residues. V lost 2 bases to trimming and J lost 5 bases, with 6 bases between them. Germline CDR1 reads MNHEY; CDR2 reads SVGEGT. CDR3 nucleotide sequence: TGTGCCAGCAGTTACAGGGGTTATGGCTACACCTTC. Its protein product is CASSYRGYGYTF.

The gene calls are TRBV5-6 and TRBJ2-7; the D gene is possibly TRBD1 (6 bases). V gave up 4 bases and J gave up 0 bases, with 17 bases separating them. The CDR3 contains 16 residues. Germline V gene data show CDR1 as SGHDT and CDR2 as YYEEEE. Here the CDR3 reads CASSPWTATNSYEQYF. In DNA form, the CDR3 reads TGTGCCAGCAGCCCGTGGACAGCTACCAACTCCTACGAGCAGTACTTC.

The chain couples TRBV30 to TRBJ2-5; D is tentatively TRBD1 or TRBD2 (6 bases each). With 2 bases removed from V and 4 bases from J, the gap between germline ends came to 14 bases. This CDR3 has 14 residues. Germline values: CDR1 GTSNPN, CDR2 SVGIG (reference sequence). The CDR3 region is CAWSHLGGGETQYF. The DNA for the CDR3 is TGTGCCTGGAGTCACCTCGGGGGCGGAGAGACCCAGTACTTC.

The chain couples TRBV9 to TRBJ2-1; 12 bases align to TRBD1. The CDR3 has 16 amino acids. The germline V gene has CDR1 SGDLS and CDR2 YYNGEE. The trim removed 0 bases at V and 9 bases at J, leaving 7 bases unmatched. CDR3 nucleotides: TGTGCCAGCAGCGTAGTATTGGGACAGGGGGCGGGTGAGCAGTTCTTC. Its translation is CASSVVLGQGAGEQFF.

The CDR3 sequence is CSAEGHGAETQYF. CDR3 nucleotide sequence: TGCAGCGCCGAAGGGCACGGGGCAGAGACCCAGTACTTC. This chain uses TRBV29-1 with TRBJ2-5, with D tentatively TRBD1 or TRBD2 (5 bases each). The germline V gene encodes CDR1 SQVTM and CDR2 ANQGSEA. The CDR3 consists of 13 residues. The V end was cut by 7 bases, the J end by 4 bases, with 16 bases between.

This clone has ten or more counts. V and J are TRBV7-9 and TRBJ1-6; D gene uncertain. There are 14 residues in the CDR3. Germline loops: CDR1 SEHNR, CDR2 FQNEAQ (reference sequence). V was shortened by 1 base and J by 4 bases, with 5 bases between the two germline ends. CDR3 loop: CASSLGTYNSPLHF. The CDR3 DNA follows: TGTGCCAGCAGCTTAGGGACTTATAATTCACCCCTCCACTTT.

The chain uses TRBV18 and TRBJ1-1; the D gene is possibly TRBD1 (5 bases). This CDR3 comprises 15 residues. Between the trimmed V and J ends, which lost 3 bases and 5 bases, there was a span of 16 bases. Germline loops: CDR1 KGHSH, CDR2 LQKENI. The CDR3 is CASSPGQGVSTEAFF. Written as DNA, the CDR3 is TGTGCCAGCTCACCGGGGCAGGGAGTTTCGACTGAAGCTTTCTTT.

This clone was observed a handful of times. This rearrangement joins TRBV5-4 to TRBJ2-1; possibly TRBD2 for D (5 bases). With 2 bases removed from V and 9 bases from J, the gap between germline ends came to 9 bases. The CDR3 covers 12 residues. Germline CDR1 and CDR2: SGHNT and YYREEE (reference sequence). This chain's CDR3 is CASSFGRGEQFF. The CDR3, as DNA: TGTGCCAGCAGCTTTGGACGGGGTGAGCAGTTCTTC.

CDR3 coding DNA: TGTGCCAGCAGCCCCCGGGGAGTAGGGTATAATCGAGGTACCGGGGAGCTGTTTTTT. Translating gives CASSPRGVGYNRGTGELFF. The rearrangement links TRBV9 to TRBJ2-2; a weak D match, TRBD2 (5 bases). Germline values: CDR1 SGDLS, CDR2 YYNGEE. The CDR3 is made up of 19 amino acids. V lost 4 bases to trimming and J lost 5 bases, with 27 bases between them.

V usage is TRBV18 and J usage is TRBJ1-1, with D hard to call. The germline CDR1 and CDR2 sequences are KGHSH and LQKENI. CDR3 length: 15 amino acids. Trimming left V 4 bases short and J 1 base short, with 13 bases between. The CDR3 loop is CASSLSVRQNTEAFF. CDR3 in DNA: TGTGCCAGCTCACTTAGTGTCCGTCAGAACACTGAAGCTTTCTTT.

CDR3 in DNA: TGCGCCAGCAGCCAACAGGGACAGCCCCAGCATTTT. This sequence encodes CASSQQGQPQHF. The chain is built from TRBV4-1 and TRBJ1-5; TRBD1 might be the D (5 bases). The CDR3 is 12 amino acids. CDR1 is MGHRA and CDR2 is YSYEKL in the germline V gene. Trimming took 2 bases from V and 7 from J, leaving 6 bases between them.

The V and J genes are TRBV15 and TRBJ1-1; TRBD1 agrees at 12 bases. V shed 0 bases, J shed 6 bases, and the junction held 8 bases outside the gene matches. The germline V gene has CDR1 LNHNV and CDR2 YYDKDF (reference sequence). The CDR3 has 17 residues. CDR3 amino acids: CATSRDRLGTGGPEAFF. In DNA form, the CDR3 reads TGTGCCACCAGCAGAGATCGATTAGGGACAGGGGGCCCTGAAGCTTTCTTT. The variable domain in full, with the rest retrieved from reference TRBV15 and TRBJ1-1, is DAMVIQNPRYQVTQFGKPVTLSCSQTLNHNVMYWYQQKSSQAPKLLFHYYDKDFNNEADTPDNFQSRRPNTSFCFLDIRSPGLGDTAMYLCATSRDRLGTGGPEAFFGQGTRLTVV.

This clone was detected only a few times. CDR3: CASSLDLAGPTDTQYF. The CDR3 nucleotides read TGCGCCAGCAGCTTGGACCTAGCGGGACCCACAGATACGCAGTATTTT. This chain uses TRBV5-1 with TRBJ2-3, with 9 nucleotides matching TRBD2. V lost 0 bases, J lost 2 bases, and 4 bases stayed unmatched. Germline CDR1 SGHRS, CDR2 YFSETQ. The CDR3 contains 16 residues.

The chain uses TRBV19 and TRBJ2-2; 7 bases agree with TRBD2. This CDR3 has 15 amino acids. Per the germline V gene, CDR1 is LNHDA and CDR2 is SQIVND (reference sequence). Trimming took 3 bases from V and 5 from J; bases not matched to a gene: 6. CDR3 DNA: TGTGCCAGTAGTATTGGGGGGGTCGGTACCGGGGAGCTGTTTTTT. It specifies CASSIGGVGTGELFF.

This clone has only a few counts. The chain carries TRBV27 and TRBJ2-3, with TRBD1 identical over 10 bases. J gave up 5 bases and V 3 bases, and 5 bases lay outside the gene matches. Germline V gives CDR1 MNHEY, CDR2 SMNVEV (reference sequence). The CDR3 has 15 residues. CDR3 sequence (DNA): TGTGCCAGCAGTTTCAGACAGGGGGCGAAAGATACGCAGTATTTT. This sequence encodes CASSFRQGAKDTQYF.

This clone was detected only a few times. This chain links TRBV12-2 with TRBJ1-5. TRBV12-2 is flagged as a pseudogene. The CDR3 length is 14 residues. This chain's CDR3 is CASRLSTLRQPQHF. CDR3 nucleotides: TGTGCAAGTCGCTTAAGCACACTTCGTCAGCCCCAGCATTTT.

This clone was detected a few times. The chain carries TRBV28 and TRBJ1-5, with 7 nucleotides matching TRBD1. Germline CDR1 reads MDHEN; CDR2 reads SYDVKM. The CDR3 length is 15 residues. J lost 2 bases, V lost 5 bases, and 6 bases had no gene match. The CDR3 region has the DNA TGTGCCAGCAGTACAACAGGGGAGGGCAATCAGCCCCAGCATTTT. Translating gives CASSTTGEGNQPQHF.

V usage is TRBV2 and J usage is TRBJ1-2; TRBD1 agrees at 8 bases. V dropped 4 bases and J dropped 2; count of bases not matched to a gene: 6. Per the germline V gene, CDR1 is SNHLY and CDR2 is FYNNEI. This CDR3 has 15 amino acids. The CDR3 region is CASSAGTGSNYGYTF. Written as DNA, the CDR3 is TGTGCCAGCAGTGCGGGGACAGGTTCGAACTATGGCTACACCTTC.

This clone was seen more than once but under ten times. The chain combines TRBV5-6 with TRBJ1-2; D is perhaps TRBD1 (6 bases). Germline lookup yields CDR1 SGHDT and CDR2 YYEEEE. The CDR3 has 12 amino acids. The V end was cut by 7 bases, the J end by 3 bases, with 10 bases between. This CDR3 reads CASEGGDYGYTF. For the CDR3, the DNA is TGTGCCAGCGAGGGGGGAGACTATGGCTACACCTTC.

This sequence joins TRBV5-1 and TRBJ2-2, with D hard to call. V shed 4 bases and J shed 6 bases, with 19 bases lying between them. The germline V gene has CDR1 SGHRS and CDR2 YFSETQ. This CDR3 spans 16 amino acids. CDR3 protein: CASSLTSDPTAGELFF. The CDR3 DNA reads as TGCGCCAGCAGCCTAACCTCGGACCCTACTGCCGGGGAGCTGTTTTTT.

The genes are TRBV5-1 and TRBJ2-4; D is tentatively TRBD1 or TRBD2 (5 bases each). Germline CDR1 reads SGHRS; CDR2 reads YFSETQ. Trimming removed 4 bases at V and 3 bases at J, with 14 bases between. This CDR3 spans 15 amino acids. DNA of the CDR3: TGCGCCAGCAGCCCCGGGGTGGGGGTCAAAAACATTCAGTACTTC. Encoded protein: CASSPGVGVKNIQYF.

This chain uses TRBV6-1 with TRBJ2-1; 12 bases match TRBD1. V dropped 2 bases and J dropped 9; count of bases not matched to a gene: 5. Per the germline V gene, CDR1 is MNHNS and CDR2 is SASEGT. The CDR3 contains 15 residues. The CDR3 loop reads CASSESGTGGIEQFF. In DNA, the CDR3 is TGTGCCAGCAGTGAAAGCGGGACAGGGGGCATTGAGCAGTTCTTC.

The V gene is TRBV28, the J gene TRBJ2-7, with D uncertain. CDR3 size: 15 residues. The germline V and J ends were trimmed by 4 bases and 6 bases, with 19 bases remaining between them. Germline V gene sequence: CDR1 MDHEN, CDR2 SYDVKM. The CDR3 reads CASSSRGRHVGEQYF. As DNA, the CDR3 is TGTGCCAGCAGTTCAAGAGGACGGCACGTAGGCGAGCAGTACTTC. Looking up the rest from reference TRBV28 and TRBJ2-7 gives the full variable domain: DVKVTQSSRYLVKRTGEKVFLECVQDMDHENMFWYRQDPGLGLRLIYFSYDVKMKEKGDIPEGYSVSREKKERFSLILESASTNQTSMYLCASSSRGRHVGEQYFGPGTRLTVT.

This chain uses TRBV30 with TRBJ2-3; TRBD1 or TRBD2 may be the D gene (6 bases each). V was pared by 6 bases and J by 4 bases, with 14 bases between. This CDR3 is built from 13 residues. Per germline, CDR1 GTSNPN and CDR2 SVGIG (reference sequence). The CDR3: CACSTGAADTQYF. CDR3 DNA: TGTGCCTGCTCAACGGGGGCTGCAGATACGCAGTATTTT.

The chain is built from TRBV28 and TRBJ1-3; the D gene is possibly TRBD1 (5 bases). Per germline, CDR1 MDHEN and CDR2 SYDVKM. V was cut by 2 bases and J by 6 bases, with 11 bases left in between. CDR3 length: 14 amino acids. The CDR3 DNA is TGTGCCAGCAGTTTAGGGAGGGGTCTAAACACCATATATTTT. Translated, it gives CASSLGRGLNTIYF. Combining the CDR3 with reference TRBV28 and TRBJ1-3 gives the whole variable domain DVKVTQSSRYLVKRTGEKVFLECVQDMDHENMFWYRQDPGLGLRLIYFSYDVKMKEKGDIPEGYSVSREKKERFSLILESASTNQTSMYLCASSLGRGLNTIYFGEGSWLTVV.

The rearrangement links TRBV28 to TRBJ2-4; 7 bases agree with TRBD1. J lost 5 bases, V lost 7 bases, and 8 bases had no gene match. This CDR3 contains 14 residues. Looked up from germline, CDR1 is MDHEN and CDR2 is SYDVKM. DNA of the CDR3: TGTGCCAGCACCCCGACAGGGAAGGAAAACATTCAGTACTTC. It yields the protein CASTPTGKENIQYF.

The V gene is TRBV5-4, the J gene TRBJ2-5; 8 bases match TRBD1. With 0 bases clipped from V and 5 bases from J, the junction kept 6 bases outside the gene matches. Germline loops: CDR1 SGHNT, CDR2 YYREEE (reference sequence). This CDR3 has 15 residues. CDR3 loop: CASSLAGGPRETQYF. CDR3 bases: TGTGCCAGCAGCTTGGCAGGGGGCCCCAGGGAGACCCAGTACTTC.